These 9 T cell receptor beta chains were all obtained from the same sample, sequenced in a study of T cell repertoires in cytomegalovirus infection. MiXCR was run by TCRdb on the reads, yielding one entry per CDR3 protein. Among more than 300,000 distinct CDR3 sequences listed, roughly 34% were seen once. These receptors' antigens are unknown. The sequenced sample was cultured PBMCs, obtained from culture after CMV antigen stimulation. The receptors derive from a human donor in good health (CMV status not recorded). Some clones in this sample may be carry-over from other donors' samples.

This clonotype was found a few times. The gene calls are TRBV19 and TRBJ2-5; tentatively, D is TRBD1 or TRBD2 (5 bases each). Germline assignment: CDR1 LNHDA and CDR2 SQIVND (reference sequence). Trimming took 3 bases from V and 3 from J, leaving 11 bases between them. CDR3 size: 14 residues. CDR3 residues: CASSIGASKETQYF. CDR3 DNA sequence: TGTGCCAGTAGTATCGGGGCCAGCAAAGAGACCCAGTACTTC.

V and J are TRBV4-1 and TRBJ2-1; D is uncertain. Germline assignment: CDR1 MGHRA and CDR2 YSYEKL. This CDR3 contains 13 residues. Between the trimmed V and J ends, which lost 2 bases and 5 bases, there was a span of 7 bases. The CDR3 loop reads CASSQHYNNEQFF. For the CDR3, the DNA is TGCGCCAGCAGCCAACATTACAACAATGAGCAGTTCTTC.

The rearrangement uses TRBV6-8 and TRBJ2-3; D is perhaps TRBD2 (6 bases). Germline CDR1 reads MNHGY; CDR2 reads SAAAGT. V was shortened by 7 bases and J by 4 bases, with 27 bases between the two germline ends. CDR3 length: 18 amino acids. This chain's CDR3 is CASTIRSPGLPGADTQYF. CDR3 in DNA: TGTGCCAGCACTATTCGATCCCCGGGACTGCCGGGGGCAGATACGCAGTATTTT.

The chain joins TRBV20-1 to TRBJ2-3, with TRBD2 matching over 16 bases. J lost 3 bases, V lost 0 bases, and 12 bases had no gene match. The CDR3 covers 20 residues. Germline-derived CDR1 and CDR2 are DFQATT and SNEGSKA (reference sequence). The CDR3: CSARDPGLAGGPSWTDTQYF. The CDR3, as DNA: TGCAGTGCTAGAGACCCGGGACTAGCGGGAGGGCCCTCTTGGACAGATACGCAGTATTTT.

In this sample, this clonotype turned up many times. The rearrangement joins TRBV29-1 to TRBJ1-2; TRBD1 agrees at 9 bases. The J segment lost 8 bases and the V segment lost 8 bases, leaving 9 bases of the junction unmatched. Germline V gene sequence: CDR1 SQVTM, CDR2 ANQGSEA. This CDR3 has 12 amino acids. The CDR3 reads CSIIDRGRGYTF. The CDR3 DNA sequence: TGCAGCATAATTGACAGGGGGAGAGGCTACACCTTC.

This clonotype was counted many times. The V call is TRBV7-2, the J call TRBJ2-1, with D tentatively TRBD1 (5 bases). CDR1 is SGHTA, CDR2 FQGNSA, per germline. The V end was cut by 1 base, the J end by 2 bases, with 9 bases between. There are 15 residues in the CDR3. The CDR3 spells CASSLEGHPYNEQFF. CDR3 bases: TGTGCCAGCAGCTTAGAGGGGCACCCCTACAATGAGCAGTTCTTC.

CDR3 DNA: TGCAGTGCTAACCCAGGGTCGAGCGTAACTGAAGCTTTCTTT. Translation gives CSANPGSSVTEAFF. The gene calls are TRBV20-1 and TRBJ1-1, with D maybe TRBD1 (5 bases). Germline-derived CDR1 and CDR2 are DFQATT and SNEGSKA (reference sequence). Trimming left V 4 bases short and J 5 bases short, with 17 bases between. The CDR3 runs to 14 residues.

V gene TRBV4-1 combines with J gene TRBJ2-7, with D unclear. Germline V gives CDR1 MGHRA, CDR2 YSYEKL. The CDR3 is 13 amino acids. V shed 5 bases and J shed 2 bases, with 10 bases lying between them. This CDR3 reads CASSKGRTYEQYF. In nucleotides, the CDR3 is TGCGCCAGCAGCAAAGGCAGGACCTACGAGCAGTACTTC.

This clonotype was picked up a small number of times. V gene TRBV19 combines with J gene TRBJ2-1; D uncertain. The germline V and J ends were trimmed by 4 bases and 9 bases, with 10 bases remaining between them. Germline CDR1 is LNHDA and CDR2 is SQIVND (reference sequence). The CDR3 totals 12 residues. CDR3: CASSRVPSEQFF. As DNA, the CDR3 is TGTGCCAGTAGTAGGGTCCCGAGTGAGCAGTTCTTC.